Sequencing of this T cell receptor (beta chain) was carried out in a study of T cells in Graves' hyperthyroidism and ophthalmopathy. Amplification of TCR beta CDR3 regions was performed using RNA transcripts as template. When the TCR CDR3 underwent first-round RT-PCR, the HTBI primer set was used. TCRdb re-called the multiplex PCR reads with MiXCR, one entry per CDR3 protein. The sample has more than 350,000 distinct CDR3 sequences, 13% to 15% seen once. V lost 4 bases and J 10 bases, leaving 11 bases between the germline ends. The germline CDR1 and CDR2 sequences are MGHRA and YSYEKL. The CDR3 runs to 13 residues. This clonotype was seen at least ten times.

The chain links TRBV4-1 to TRBJ1-6; no firm D call. The sequencing input was blood. The sequence was obtained from a woman in her thirties with Graves' ophthalmopathy. CDR3 DNA sequence: TGCGCCAGCAGCCCCCAAATCAGCTCACCCCTCCACTTT. Encoded protein: CASSPQISSPLHF.